Described below is a single T cell receptor (beta chain) sequence and its context. The antigen it binds to is not known. Base qualities were left out, and no much larger clone turns up one base away. Within the sample, other DNA sequences also encode this same CDR3. TCRbeta CDR3 regions were amplified from genomic DNA using the immunoSEQ Assay, a bias-controlled multiplex PCR. In the source study's methods: Within the assay, amplification of reference gene primers was used to estimate how many nucleated cells each sample contained. Sequence reads were collapsed and filtered to measure the absolute abundance of every unique TCRbeta CDR3 rearrangement. For each sample, productive Simpson clonality was calculated as the square root of Simpson's diversity index over productive rearrangements. Here the immuneACCESS table is served through TCRdb, limited to in-frame sequences with V and J called. Missing clones are a known gap in these copies; in checked studies unresolved V genes cover under half, and the rest lacks a known reason. For V, J and clone size, that table is used; D and trimming come from the DNA. For this sample the table gives approximately 250,000 clones, of which more than 75% were detected only once. Just under 9% of the sample lies in the top ten.

This entry is derived from a study of blood T cell repertoires in COVID-19 (dated by TCRdb to 2018 to 2021). A note on the overall study: The collaborator samples originated in the United States, Italy and Spain and spanned the acute and convalescent phases of COVID-19. The prospective study material was composed of cDNA or gDNA derived from T cells, B-cell-depleted T cells, or PBMCs. The dataset comprised deeply sampled blood TCRbeta repertoires from subjects exposed to, actively infected with, or recovered from COVID-19. The repertoires were made available in a free public database intended to serve as a resource for research on the immune response to SARS-CoV-2. The samples were drawn from the first 160 participants of the ongoing ImmuneRACE study and from over 950 subjects provided by 6 global collaborators. Sample metadata almost always included a de-identified subject ID, COVID-19 status, age in years and sex. Where available, HLA class I and class II types were taken from metadata supplied by the sample provider and were not determined by assay-based typing.

Collaborating institutions collected whole blood in K2EDTA tubes following their own protocols. For TCRbeta analysis, collaborators shipped samples in one of three forms: frozen whole blood, isolated PBMCs, or DNA extracted from either of those sample types. What the study reported, not specific to this receptor: The amount of clinical and demographic metadata varied by source and participant and was provided uncurated.

After removal of 2 bases from V and 0 bases from J, the junction retains 0 bases not matched to a gene. The CDR3, cysteine through phenylalanine, is 16 amino acids long. CDR3 DNA only is kept here, 48 bases in frame from base 1. Sequences KGHDR (CDR1) and SFDVKD (CDR2) are obtained from the germline V gene. The TCR comes from a man aged 40-49 years with active or convalescent COVID-19. Sequenced sample: peripheral blood. The V gene is TRBV24-1 and the J gene is TRBJ2-3, and 11 junction bases match TRBD2. At the DNA level, the sequence is TGTGCCACCAGTGATTGGACTAGCGGGAGCACAGATACGCAGTATTTT. The encoded protein is CATSDWTSGSTDTQYF.